The rows below give T cell receptor beta chains drawn from one sample of a study of shared clonotypes between healthy human individuals. Some clones are missing from TCRdb's copy, which holds only in-frame ones; the method was immunoSEQ multiplex PCR. The sample contains over a million clones, 95% to 97% of which appear only once. Input material: naive CD4+ T cells sorted from blood. These receptors all stem from a man aged 25-45 years in good health. Both conserved end residues are part of each CDR3. D genes are given only for firm matches. Only part of the rows carry a size: once, few, many, or a class if the clone is expanded.

j_call clone_size d_call v_call cdr3_nt cdr3_aa
TRBJ2-1 NA NA TRBV2 TGTGCCAGCAGTGTTTTACAGCACTCCTACAATGAGCAGTTCTTC CASSVLQHSYNEQFF
TRBJ2-1 NA NA TRBV4-3 TGCGCCAGCAGCCCCCCGGGACTCTCTAATGAGCAGTTCTTC CASSPPGLSNEQFF
TRBJ1-4 NA NA TRBV11-2 TGTGCCAGCAGCTTGATGAGGGCTGATGAAAAACTGTTTTTT CASSLMRADEKLFF
TRBJ1-2 NA TRBD1 TRBV5-1 TGCGCCAGCAGCTTACCCGGACAGGGCGACTATGGCTACACCTTC CASSLPGQGDYGYTF
TRBJ2-3 NA NA TRBV30 TGTGCCTGGAGTGGCCCGGGACTTATCACAGATACGCAGTATTTT CAWSGPGLITDTQYF
TRBJ2-3 NA NA TRBV10-1 TGCGCCAGCAGTAAAGGGGAATTCACAGATACGCAGTATTTT CASSKGEFTDTQYF
TRBJ2-7 NA NA TRBV4-2 TGTGCCAGCAGCCAAGATAGGCAGGGGGGCTACGAGCAGTACTTC CASSQDRQGGYEQYF
TRBJ1-4 NA TRBD1 TRBV7-8 TGTGCCAGCAGCGTAGACAGGGCGCTTAATGAAAAACTGTTTTTT CASSVDRALNEKLFF
TRBJ1-2 NA TRBD1 TRBV18 TGTGCCAGCTCACCCATAACAGGGGGGACCGCTAAGTCCTATGGCTACACCTTC CASSPITGGTAKSYGYTF
TRBJ1-2 NA NA TRBV2 TGTGCCAGCAGTGAAGCGCGGGCAATCACTAACTATGGCTACACCTTC CASSEARAITNYGYTF
TRBJ2-2 NA TRBD1 TRBV28 TGTGCCAGCAGTAAGGACAGGGGGGAGGCCGGGGAGCTGTTTTTT CASSKDRGEAGELFF
TRBJ2-1 NA TRBD1 TRBV5-1 TGCGCCAGCAGCCTACAGGGGATTTCCTACAATGAGCAGTTCTTC CASSLQGISYNEQFF
TRBJ2-1 NA NA TRBV23-1 TGCGCCAGCACCGACGGGAGCTCCTACAATGAGCAGTTCTTC CASTDGSSYNEQFF
TRBJ1-5 NA NA TRBV4-2 TGTGCCAGCAGCCAAGATCCGACTGGCCTCAATCAGCCCCAGCATTTT CASSQDPTGLNQPQHF
TRBJ2-7 NA NA TRBV5-5 TGTGCCAGCAGCCCGACTAGGGTGGGCGGCGAGCAGTACTTC CASSPTRVGGEQYF
TRBJ2-5 NA NA TRBV19 TGTGCCAGTAGTATGACGGGAGTCCAAGAGACCCAGTACTTC CASSMTGVQETQYF
TRBJ2-3 NA TRBD2 TRBV10-3 TGTGCCATCAATGCGGGAGGGGTTGGCACAGATACGCAGTATTTT CAINAGGVGTDTQYF
TRBJ1-2 NA TRBD1 TRBV6-5 TGTGCCAGCAGTTACCGAGGACAGGGGGGATATGGCTACACCTTC CASSYRGQGGYGYTF
TRBJ1-4 NA NA TRBV7-2 TGTGCCAGCAGCCCAAACAGGGCTGGGGGAAAACTGTTTTTT CASSPNRAGGKLFF
TRBJ2-3 NA NA TRBV5-4 TGTGCCAGCAGCCAGAAGGTGGGAGGCACAGATACGCAGTATTTT CASSQKVGGTDTQYF
TRBJ2-7 NA NA TRBV7-2 TGTGCCAGCAGCCCGGAGATCTCCTACGAGCAGTACTTC CASSPEISYEQYF
TRBJ1-2 NA NA TRBV7-8 TGTGCCAGCAGCCCAACAGGGCTGAGCTATGGCTACACCTTC CASSPTGLSYGYTF
TRBJ2-3 NA TRBD2 TRBV10-3 TGTGCCGTCTTAGCGGGAGACGTAGATACGCAGTATTTT CAVLAGDVDTQYF
TRBJ2-2 NA TRBD2 TRBV4-3 TGCGCCAGCAGCCCTAGCGGGACGAACACCGGGGAGCTGTTTTTT CASSPSGTNTGELFF
TRBJ2-3 NA NA TRBV9 TGTGCCAGCGGCGGAATCACAGATACGCAGTATTTT CASGGITDTQYF
TRBJ1-3 NA NA TRBV10-3 TGTGCCATCAGTGAGTCTCCGGGGGCTGGAAACACCATATATTTT CAISESPGAGNTIYF
TRBJ1-1 NA TRBD1 TRBV14 TGTGCCAGCAGCAGACAGGGAGCGATGGGGGGGACTGAAGCTTTCTTT CASSRQGAMGGTEAFF
TRBJ1-1 NA NA TRBV2 TGTGCCAGCAGTGAGGCCACTGAAGCTTTCTTT CASSEATEAFF
TRBJ1-2 once NA TRBV2 TGTGCCAGCTCCGGGACGAACTATGGCTACACCTTC CASSGTNYGYTF
TRBJ1-2 NA NA TRBV19 TGTGCCAGTACCCTAGGGGCAGGCGCCAATCGGGGCTACACCTTC CASTLGAGANRGYTF
TRBJ2-7 once NA TRBV7-8 TGTGCCAGCAGCTCCCCTCGGGAGTCCTACGAGCAGTACTTC CASSSPRESYEQYF
TRBJ2-3 NA TRBD2 TRBV4-1 TGCGCCAGCAGCCCCAGGGTTAGCGGGAGAACTAGCACAGATACGCAGTATTTT CASSPRVSGRTSTDTQYF
TRBJ1-4 NA NA TRBV18 TGTGCCAGCTCACAGACAACTAATGAAAAACTGTTTTTT CASSQTTNEKLFF
TRBJ2-1 NA NA TRBV7-9 TGTGCCAGCAGCTCAGGGCGGAGGAGCTCCTACAATGAGCAGTTCTTC CASSSGRRSSYNEQFF
TRBJ2-1 NA NA TRBV5-6 TGTGCCAGCAGCCGGGCCCGGTTAGGAGAGCAGTTCTTC CASSRARLGEQFF
TRBJ2-1 NA NA TRBV9 TGTGCCAGCAGCGTGGGCCTACTCAATGAGCAGTTCTTC CASSVGLLNEQFF
TRBJ1-1 NA NA TRBV29-1 TGCAGCGTTGCACTCCGGACCGTAATAGGCACTGAAGCTTTCTTT CSVALRTVIGTEAFF
TRBJ2-7 NA TRBD1 TRBV10-3 TGTGCCATCAGTGACAGGGGGAACTCCTACGAGCAGTACTTC CAISDRGNSYEQYF
TRBJ2-7 NA TRBD2 TRBV28 TGTGCCAGCAGAGAAAGCGGGAGGGCCGGCTCCTACGAGCAGTACTTC CASRESGRAGSYEQYF
TRBJ2-7 NA NA TRBV27 TGTGCCAGCAGTTTACGGCAGGGGAGGGGGGAATCCTACGAGCAGTACTTC CASSLRQGRGESYEQYF
TRBJ2-7 NA NA TRBV7-9 TGTGCCAGCAGCTTTTCACAGGGCTACGAGCAGTACTTC CASSFSQGYEQYF
TRBJ2-7 NA TRBD1 TRBV6-6 TGTGCCAGCAGTTACCCCACCGGGACAGGGGAACACGAGCAGTACTTC CASSYPTGTGEHEQYF
TRBJ2-1 NA TRBD2 TRBV5-4 TGTGCCAGCAGCTCAGCCGTAGCGGGAGATCCTGAGCAGTTCTTC CASSSAVAGDPEQFF
TRBJ2-7 NA TRBD1 TRBV28 TGTGCCAGCAGTTCGACCGGGACAGGGTCATACGAGCAGTACTTC CASSSTGTGSYEQYF
TRBJ1-2 NA NA TRBV28 TGTGCCAGCAATACGGAGGGAGGGAGCTATGGCTACACCTTC CASNTEGGSYGYTF
TRBJ2-7 NA NA TRBV7-2 TGTGCCAGCAGCATGGGAGGTAGAGAGCAGTACTTC CASSMGGREQYF
TRBJ1-2 NA NA TRBV28 TGTGCCAGCAGTTTGGGCTCACGCAACTATGGCTACACCTTC CASSLGSRNYGYTF
TRBJ2-7 NA NA TRBV2 TGTGCCAGCAGTGATCTCGACCCCACTGAAGCCTACGAGCAGTACTTC CASSDLDPTEAYEQYF
TRBJ1-3 NA NA TRBV6-4 TGTGCCAGCAGTGAAACATATCCTGGAAACACCATATATTTT CASSETYPGNTIYF
TRBJ2-2 NA TRBD1 TRBV5-1 TGCGCCAGCAGTCTGACAGGGGCTACCGGGGAGCTGTTTTTT CASSLTGATGELFF
TRBJ1-1 once NA TRBV25-1 TGTGCCAGCAGTGCGACAGGATATACCACTGAAGCTTTCTTT CASSATGYTTEAFF
TRBJ2-7 NA NA TRBV9 TGTGCCAGCAGCGTAGGGGTGGAGTCCTACGAGCAGTACTTC CASSVGVESYEQYF
TRBJ2-7 NA NA TRBV19 TGTGCCAGTAGTATACAGGGCGCCTACGAGCAGTACTTC CASSIQGAYEQYF
TRBJ2-2 NA NA TRBV5-1 TGCGCCAGCAGCCCGGGACGCCAGACGAACACCGGGGAGCTGTTTTTT CASSPGRQTNTGELFF
TRBJ2-7 NA NA TRBV28 TGTGCCAGCAGTTTATTCGCGGAGAGCTACGAGCAGTACTTC CASSLFAESYEQYF
TRBJ2-3 NA TRBD2 TRBV7-3 TGTGCCAGCAGCTTCATGGGCGGGGGGACTGATACGCAGTATTTT CASSFMGGGTDTQYF
TRBJ1-4 NA NA TRBV27 TGTGCCAGCAGCCGATATTCCGGGGAGTCAGGAAAACTGTTTTTT CASSRYSGESGKLFF
TRBJ1-2 NA NA TRBV6-1 TGTGCCAGCAGTGATTGGGTTAACTATGGCTACACCTTC CASSDWVNYGYTF
TRBJ2-2 NA TRBD2 TRBV6-1 TGTGCCAGCAGTGACGGACTAGCGGGAGTCCCCGGGGAGCTGTTTTTT CASSDGLAGVPGELFF
TRBJ1-1 NA TRBD1 TRBV11-3 TGTGCCAGCAGCTTAGTTCTGGGACAGGAAGAAGCTTTCTTT CASSLVLGQEEAFF